The 4 T cell receptor beta chains given below trace back to one sample, sequenced in a study of cytomegalovirus exposure and HLA in healthy donors. 13 Jbeta primers and 60 Vbeta primers were used for the PCR. Method: immunoSEQ multiplex PCR; TCRdb's copy keeps in-frame clones and lacks some. The sample carries 150,000 to 200,000 clones, 83% recorded once. The sample consisted of PBMCs. The source is a man in his forties in good health and CMV-seropositive.

This sequence joins TRBV28 and TRBJ1-6, with no clear D. Germline V CDR1 and CDR2: MDHEN, SYDVKM. V lost 3 bases, J lost 6 bases, and 9 bases lay in between. The CDR3 runs to 14 residues. The CDR3 nucleotides are TGTGCCAGCAGTTTGGCCCCTCTTAATTCACCCCTCCACTTT. It translates to CASSLAPLNSPLHF. Complete variable domain (other parts from reference TRBV28 and TRBJ1-6): DVKVTQSSRYLVKRTGEKVFLECVQDMDHENMFWYRQDPGLGLRLIYFSYDVKMKEKGDIPEGYSVSREKKERFSLILESASTNQTSMYLCASSLAPLNSPLHFGNGTRLTVT.

The sample holds one count of this clone. The chain joins TRBV28 to TRBJ2-3; 8 positions agree with TRBD2. V lost 7 bases and J lost 1; bases outside the gene matches: 7. This CDR3 spans 15 amino acids. Germline assignment: CDR1 MDHEN and CDR2 SYDVKM. CDR3 residues: CASMAREGGTDTQYF. The CDR3 region has the DNA TGTGCCAGCATGGCTCGGGAGGGGGGCACAGATACGCAGTATTTT.

The chain carries TRBV7-2 and TRBJ2-5; maybe TRBD2 (5 bases). With 5 bases removed from V and 2 bases from J, the gap between germline ends came to 12 bases. CDR3 length equals 14 residues. Germline lookup yields CDR1 SGHTA and CDR2 FQGNSA. DNA for the CDR3: TGTGCCAGCAGCCCCTCAGCGGCGCAAGAGACCCAGTACTTC. This sequence encodes CASSPSAAQETQYF.

The chain combines TRBV28 with TRBJ2-1; D is unresolved. The CDR3 totals 14 residues. V was trimmed by 3 bases and J by 0 bases, leaving 6 bases between them. Germline values: CDR1 MDHEN, CDR2 SYDVKM. The CDR3 loop reads CASSFRSSYNEQFF. The CDR3 DNA reads TGTGCCAGCAGTTTTAGAAGCTCCTACAATGAGCAGTTCTTC.